This is a list of T cell receptor beta chains from one sample in a study of cytomegalovirus exposure and HLA in healthy donors. Measured with immunoSEQ multiplex PCR; TCRdb has only the in-frame clones, and not every one. The sample includes 110,000 to 150,000 clones, 80% of them seen just once. What was sequenced was PBMCs. Receptor source: a man aged 35 to 55 in good health and CMV-seropositive. CDR3s include the opening cysteine and the closing phenylalanine or tryptophan. The D gene is left open where the match is weak. Clone sizes are given selectively: once, few, many, or a class where the clone is expanded.

d_call	clone_size	v_call	j_call	cdr3_aa	cdr3_nt
-	-	TRBV7-2	TRBJ1-6	CASSPRDTMKSPLHF	TGTGCCAGCAGCCCACGGGACACCATGAAATCACCCCTCCACTTT
TRBD1	-	TRBV6-6	TRBJ1-2	CASSYGTVYGYTF	TGTGCCAGCAGTTACGGGACAGTCTATGGCTACACCTTC
-	-	TRBV7-9	TRBJ2-1	CASSFTGSYNEQFF	TGTGCCAGCAGCTTCACAGGGTCCTACAATGAGCAGTTCTTC
-	-	TRBV5-8	TRBJ1-4	CASSPGEGTNEKLFF	TGTGCCAGCAGCCCCGGGGAGGGGACTAATGAAAAACTGTTTTTT
TRBD2	-	TRBV7-2	TRBJ2-3	CASSPSAGGPDTQYF	TGTGCCAGCAGTCCCTCGGCGGGAGGGCCGGATACGCAGTATTTT
-	-	TRBV28	TRBJ1-2	CASSFSHGYTF	TGTGCCAGCAGTTTCTCCCATGGCTACACCTTC
TRBD2	-	TRBV6-5	TRBJ2-5	CASSYTRQSPGGTQYF	TGTGCCAGCAGTTACACTCGACAGAGCCCGGGGGGGACCCAGTACTTC
-	-	TRBV5-1	TRBJ1-5	CASSLMGGNQPQHF	TGCGCCAGCAGCTTAATGGGGGGTAATCAGCCCCAGCATTTT
TRBD1	-	TRBV7-2	TRBJ1-2	CASSLALRTGGSGGYTF	TGTGCCAGCAGCTTGGCCCTCAGGACAGGGGGCTCAGGAGGCTACACCTTC
-	medium-sized	TRBV5-5	TRBJ1-3	CASSAGQLISGNTIYF	TGTGCCAGCAGCGCCGGACAGTTAATCTCTGGAAACACCATATATTTT
-	-	TRBV2	TRBJ2-3	CASSVEGLSTDTQYF	TGTGCCAGCAGTGTAGAGGGCCTTAGCACAGATACGCAGTATTTT
TRBD1	-	TRBV4-1	TRBJ1-1	CASSQEGGGGGEAFF	TGCGCCAGCAGCCAAGAGGGAGGAGGGGGCGGTGAAGCTTTCTTT
TRBD1	-	TRBV5-1	TRBJ2-1	CASSYSGQGINEQFF	TGCGCCAGCAGCTACTCGGGACAGGGGATAAATGAGCAGTTCTTC
TRBD1	-	TRBV7-8	TRBJ1-2	CASSLFDSIGTGGAPNGYTF	TGTGCCAGCAGCCTATTCGACTCTATAGGGACAGGGGGCGCGCCTAATGGCTACACCTTC
-	-	TRBV11-1	TRBJ2-7	CASSLATVYKQYF	TGTGCCAGCAGCTTAGCGACAGTTTACAAGCAGTACTTC
TRBD2	-	TRBV2	TRBJ2-3	CANSERGKIRDTQYF	TGTGCCAACTCCGAGCGGGGGAAGATCAGAGATACGCAGTATTTT
-	-	TRBV29-1	TRBJ2-2	CSVEGLKNTGELFF	TGCAGCGTTGAGGGACTGAAGAACACCGGGGAGCTGTTTTTT
-	-	TRBV10-2	TRBJ2-7	CASSEVIQGKGREQYF	TGCGCCAGCAGTGAAGTTATACAGGGAAAGGGACGCGAGCAGTACTTC
TRBD2	-	TRBV2	TRBJ2-3	CASSRTSGRGTDTQYF	TGTGCCAGCAGTCGGACTAGCGGGAGAGGCACAGATACGCAGTATTTT
TRBD2	-	TRBV5-1	TRBJ2-1	CASSLGASGIYNEQFF	TGCGCCAGCAGCTTGGGGGCTAGCGGGATCTACAATGAGCAGTTCTTC
TRBD1	-	TRBV27	TRBJ1-2	CASSRDSYGYTF	TGTGCCAGCAGCCGGGACAGCTATGGCTACACCTTC
-	-	TRBV10-1	TRBJ2-7	CASSEDNYEQYF	TGCGCCAGCAGTGAGGACAATTACGAGCAGTACTTC
TRBD1	-	TRBV6-5	TRBJ1-1	CASRGPGGPEAFF	TGTGCCAGCAGGGGACCAGGGGGCCCTGAAGCTTTCTTT
TRBD1	-	TRBV5-1	TRBJ1-1	CASSPDRGRGFEAFF	TGCGCCAGCAGCCCGGACAGGGGGCGAGGGTTCGAAGCTTTCTTT
TRBD1	-	TRBV25-1	TRBJ2-5	CASSSVDRGYETQYF	TGTGCCAGCAGTTCCGTCGACAGGGGGTACGAGACCCAGTACTTC
TRBD2	-	TRBV19	TRBJ2-7	CASSRLAGGPYEQYF	TGTGCCAGTAGTAGACTAGCGGGAGGCCCCTACGAGCAGTACTTC
-	few	TRBV7-9	TRBJ2-7	CASSLAGGQPQQYF	TGTGCCAGCAGCTTAGCCGGGGGGCAGCCTCAGCAGTACTTC
-	-	TRBV7-2	TRBJ2-2	CASSSYHGLATGELFF	TGTGCCAGCAGCTCATACCACGGACTCGCCACCGGGGAGCTGTTTTTT
TRBD1	-	TRBV6-1	TRBJ1-6	CASSVRDRNSPLHF	TGTGCCAGCAGTGTGCGGGACAGAAATTCACCCCTCCACTTT
-	-	TRBV5-1	TRBJ2-2	CASRKDTGNTGELFF	TGCGCCAGCAGAAAAGACACCGGGAACACCGGGGAGCTGTTTTTT
TRBD1	-	TRBV2	TRBJ1-5	CASSEDRAGGQPQHF	TGTGCCAGCAGTGAAGATCGGGCAGGGGGCCAGCCCCAGCATTTT
-	few	TRBV30	TRBJ2-3	CAWTFTDTQYF	TGTGCCTGGACCTTCACAGATACGCAGTATTTT
TRBD1	-	TRBV15	TRBJ1-2	CATSWGTTGQRAGYTF	TGTGCCACCAGCTGGGGGACGACAGGGCAACGGGCTGGCTACACCTTC
-	-	TRBV7-2	TRBJ1-4	CASSQGLVNEKLFF	TGTGCCAGCAGCCAAGGACTAGTCAATGAAAAACTGTTTTTT
-	-	TRBV5-1	TRBJ2-7	CASSLGNSAYEQYF	TGCGCCAGCAGCTTGGGGAATAGCGCCTACGAGCAGTACTTC
-	once	TRBV6-4	TRBJ1-2	CASRRQGIEGYTF	TGTGCCAGCAGACGCCAGGGAATAGAGGGCTACACCTTC
-	few	TRBV5-4	TRBJ2-7	CASSFPGLDEQYF	TGTGCCAGCAGCTTCCCAGGGTTGGACGAGCAGTACTTC
TRBD1	-	TRBV19	TRBJ1-4	CASSISNRGRREKLFF	TGTGCCAGTAGTATCTCCAACAGGGGGCGCAGGGAAAAACTGTTTTTT
TRBD2	-	TRBV6-5	TRBJ2-7	CASSYSLAGTREQYF	TGTGCCAGCAGTTACAGTCTAGCGGGTACGCGAGAGCAGTACTTC
-	-	TRBV28	TRBJ1-1	CASSLLSRGNTEAFF	TGTGCCAGCAGTTTATTAAGCAGGGGGAACACTGAAGCTTTCTTT
-	-	TRBV6-5	TRBJ1-2	CASSRQRRNYGYTF	TGTGCCAGCAGCAGACAGCGAAGAAACTATGGCTACACCTTC
-	-	TRBV5-1	TRBJ1-3	CASSLDGSSGNTIYF	TGCGCCAGCAGCTTGGACGGGAGCTCTGGAAACACCATATATTTT
TRBD1	-	TRBV27	TRBJ2-7	CASSLTGERWDEQYF	TGTGCCAGCAGTTTAACAGGGGAAAGGTGGGACGAGCAGTACTTC
TRBD1	-	TRBV7-2	TRBJ1-3	CASSSGQGSRNTIYF	TGTGCCAGCAGCTCTGGACAGGGGAGTCGGAACACCATATATTTT
-	-	TRBV15	TRBJ1-1	CATTARWSNTEAFF	TGTGCCACCACTGCCAGGTGGTCTAACACTGAAGCTTTCTTT
-	-	TRBV5-1	TRBJ1-6	CASSTNRVAYNSPLHF	TGCGCCAGCAGCACCAACAGGGTAGCCTATAATTCACCCCTCCACTTT
-	-	TRBV7-2	TRBJ2-5	CASSSPVGGPQETQYF	TGTGCCAGCAGCTCGCCCGTGGGGGGGCCCCAAGAGACCCAGTACTTC
TRBD1	-	TRBV10-3	TRBJ2-7	CAISPSGTGSYEQYF	TGTGCCATCAGTCCCTCCGGGACAGGGAGCTACGAGCAGTACTTC
-	-	TRBV6-5	TRBJ1-2	CASGFLYGYTF	TGTGCCAGCGGTTTCTTATATGGCTACACCTTC
-	-	TRBV27	TRBJ1-2	CASSLLGGANWYFGYTF	TGTGCCAGCAGTTTATTAGGAGGGGCGAATTGGTATTTCGGCTACACCTTC
TRBD1	-	TRBV19	TRBJ2-1	CASNLGGQAQFF	TGTGCCAGTAACCTGGGGGGACAGGCCCAGTTCTTC
TRBD2	-	TRBV2	TRBJ2-5	CASSESGALFQETQYF	TGTGCCAGCAGTGAAAGCGGGGCCCTCTTCCAAGAGACCCAGTACTTC
-	-	TRBV5-8	TRBJ2-1	CASSLPGPASGEQFF	TGTGCCAGCAGCTTACCGGGCCCCGCTTCAGGGGAGCAGTTCTTC
-	-	TRBV29-1	TRBJ2-3	CSVALDTGDTQYF	TGCAGCGTTGCCCTAGATACAGGAGATACGCAGTATTTT
-	-	TRBV6-5	TRBJ1-5	CASSYNRASNQPQHF	TGTGCCAGCAGTTACAACAGAGCTAGCAATCAGCCCCAGCATTTT